This entry lists 14 T cell receptor beta chains sequenced from one sample in a study of CD8 T cells in Susac syndrome. cDNA came from approximately 0.5 to 1 ug RNA primed by random hexamers. Using its own MiXCR run on the immunoSEQ multiplex PCR reads, TCRdb lists one record per CDR3 protein. This sample carries some 130,000 distinct CDR3 sequences, approximately 94% of them seen once, and the ten largest clones take around 0.12%. The sample taken for sequencing was CD4+ T cells from PBMCs. These receptors originate from a human donor with multiple sclerosis.

In its sample, this clonotype was seen once. CDR3 residues: CATSSGGNTEAFF. The CDR3 region has the DNA TGTGCCACCAGTAGTGGGGGGAACACTGAAGCTTTCTTT. The rearrangement links TRBV24-1 to TRBJ1-1; D perhaps matches TRBD1 (5 bases). This CDR3 contains 13 residues. Trimming stripped 6 bases from V and 1 base from J, with 8 bases between. Germline V gene lookup returns CDR1 KGHDR and CDR2 SFDVKD.

V usage is TRBV5-1 and J usage is TRBJ2-1, with D unresolved. V dropped 6 bases and J dropped 7 bases, with 11 bases sitting between them. Germline-derived CDR1 and CDR2 are SGHRS and YFSETQ. The CDR3 sequence is 12 residues long. CDR3 bases: TGCGCCAGCACCAGAGAGGCGAATGAGCAGTTCTTC. It encodes CASTREANEQFF. Based on the CDR3 plus reference TRBV5-1 and TRBJ2-1, the full variable domain is KAGVTQTPRYLIKTRGQQVTLSCSPISGHRSVSWYQQTPGQGLQFLFEYFSETQRNKGNFPGRFSGRQFSNSRSEMNVSTLELGDSALYLCASTREANEQFFGPGTRLTVL.

This chain joins TRBV18 and TRBJ1-2, with D possibly being TRBD1 (6 bases). Germline V gives CDR1 KGHSH, CDR2 LQKENI. The CDR3 consists of 16 residues. Trimming cost V 3 bases and J 2 bases, with 16 bases left between them. The CDR3 sequence is CASSPYPTGSNYGYTF. CDR3 nucleotide sequence: TGTGCCAGCTCACCCTACCCTACAGGGTCCAACTATGGCTACACCTTC.

The J gene is TRBJ1-1, the V gene TRBV5-1; tentatively, D is TRBD1 (6 bases). Germline V gene lookup returns CDR1 SGHRS and CDR2 YFSETQ. Deletions cut 0 bases from V and 6 bases from J, with 18 bases between. The CDR3 loop spans 16 amino acids. The CDR3 protein is CASSLATRDIDPEAFF. In nucleotides, the CDR3 is TGCGCCAGCAGCTTGGCTACTCGGGACATCGATCCTGAAGCTTTCTTT.

The gene calls are TRBV10-1 and TRBJ1-2; maybe TRBD1 (5 bases). The CDR3 extends over 13 amino acids. Per germline, CDR1 WNHNN and CDR2 SYGVQD (reference sequence). The ends were cut back, 3 bases at V and 4 bases at J, with 9 bases in the middle. Written as DNA, the CDR3 is TGCGCCAGCAGTGAAGGGACGACCTATGGCTACACCTTC. The encoded protein is CASSEGTTYGYTF.

V usage is TRBV3-1 and J usage is TRBJ2-7, with TRBD1 identical over 11 bases. The CDR3 extends over 19 amino acids. Germline-derived CDR1 and CDR2 are LGHDT and YNNKEL (reference sequence). Losses at the gene ends were 0 bases for V and 2 bases for J; bases not matched to a gene: 12. The CDR3 region is CASSQESWDRGSFPYEQYF. The DNA for the CDR3 is TGTGCCAGCAGCCAAGAATCTTGGGACAGGGGGTCCTTCCCCTACGAGCAGTACTTC.

The rearrangement links TRBV5-1 to TRBJ2-2; 9 positions match TRBD2. The CDR3 runs to 16 residues. Germline loops: CDR1 SGHRS, CDR2 YFSETQ. J lost 6 bases, V lost 0 bases, and 6 bases had no gene match. Here the CDR3 reads CASSLALAGNAGELFF. DNA for the CDR3: TGCGCCAGCAGCTTGGCGCTAGCGGGAAATGCCGGGGAGCTGTTTTTT. Supplemented by reference TRBV5-1 and TRBJ2-2, the full variable domain reads KAGVTQTPRYLIKTRGQQVTLSCSPISGHRSVSWYQQTPGQGLQFLFEYFSETQRNKGNFPGRFSGRQFSNSRSEMNVSTLELGDSALYLCASSLALAGNAGELFFGEGSRLTVL.

This chain links TRBV5-1 with TRBJ1-5, with TRBD1 identical over 7 bases. Germline V gene lookup returns CDR1 SGHRS and CDR2 YFSETQ. The CDR3 runs to 14 residues. V dropped 4 bases and J dropped 3; count of bases not matched to a gene: 4. CDR3 in amino acids: CASSTGTDNQPQHF. In DNA, the CDR3 is TGCGCCAGCAGCACCGGGACAGACAATCAGCCCCAGCATTTT.

V usage is TRBV20-1 and J usage is TRBJ2-5; a weak D match, TRBD2 (6 bases). Germline loops: CDR1 DFQATT, CDR2 SNEGSKA (reference sequence). This CDR3 comprises 15 residues. V lost 4 bases to trimming and J lost 3 bases, with 18 bases between them. The CDR3 sequence is CSAIKLSGSKETQYF. The CDR3 DNA sequence: TGCAGTGCTATTAAATTAAGCGGGTCCAAAGAGACCCAGTACTTC.

The J gene is TRBJ1-4, the V gene TRBV7-9; 7 bases line up with TRBD1. J was trimmed by 1 base and V by 5 bases; bases with no gene match: 13. The CDR3 covers 18 residues. Germline CDR1 SEHNR, CDR2 FQNEAQ (reference sequence). The CDR3 protein is CASSPDRDFSGTNEKLFF. For the CDR3, the DNA is TGTGCCAGCAGCCCAGACAGGGATTTCTCGGGAACTAATGAAAAACTGTTTTTT.

The chain has TRBV5-1 and TRBJ1-2; possibly TRBD1 for D (5 bases). Germline-derived CDR1 and CDR2 are SGHRS and YFSETQ. The length of the CDR3 is 13 residues. Trimming pared 5 bases from V and 6 bases from J, leaving 14 bases between. The CDR3 region is CASRQGSTDGYTF. In nucleotides, the CDR3 is TGCGCCAGCAGGCAGGGTTCTACCGATGGCTACACCTTC. Full variable domain (missing parts from reference TRBV5-1 and TRBJ1-2): KAGVTQTPRYLIKTRGQQVTLSCSPISGHRSVSWYQQTPGQGLQFLFEYFSETQRNKGNFPGRFSGRQFSNSRSEMNVSTLELGDSALYLCASRQGSTDGYTFGSGTRLTVV.

The chain recombines TRBV10-1 with TRBJ2-5; a weak D match, TRBD2 (6 bases). Germline values: CDR1 WNHNN, CDR2 SYGVQD (reference sequence). The CDR3 sequence is 15 residues long. V lost 0 bases, J lost 6 bases, and 14 bases lay in between. The DNA of the CDR3 is TGCGCCAGCAGTGAGTCGGTGGAGGGTTGGAAGACCCAGTACTTC. Protein product: CASSESVEGWKTQYF.

The chain employs TRBV7-9 and TRBJ2-7; 7 bases match TRBD1. V was pared by 6 bases and J by 5 bases, with 10 bases of the junction left unmatched. The CDR3 has 14 amino acids. Germline V gene lookup returns CDR1 SEHNR and CDR2 FQNEAQ (reference sequence). The CDR3: CASSLRDSYDEQYF. The CDR3 nucleotides are TGTGCCAGCAGTCTCCGGGACAGTTACGACGAGCAGTACTTC.

V is TRBV6-5 and J is TRBJ2-2; possibly TRBD1 for D (6 bases). V was shortened by 0 bases and J by 6 bases, with 8 bases between the two germline ends. The CDR3 contains 14 residues. Germline V gives CDR1 MNHEY, CDR2 SVGAGI. CDR3 DNA: TGTGCCAGCAGTTACTCGAAGGGGGCCGGGGAGCTGTTTTTT. Protein sequence: CASSYSKGAGELFF.